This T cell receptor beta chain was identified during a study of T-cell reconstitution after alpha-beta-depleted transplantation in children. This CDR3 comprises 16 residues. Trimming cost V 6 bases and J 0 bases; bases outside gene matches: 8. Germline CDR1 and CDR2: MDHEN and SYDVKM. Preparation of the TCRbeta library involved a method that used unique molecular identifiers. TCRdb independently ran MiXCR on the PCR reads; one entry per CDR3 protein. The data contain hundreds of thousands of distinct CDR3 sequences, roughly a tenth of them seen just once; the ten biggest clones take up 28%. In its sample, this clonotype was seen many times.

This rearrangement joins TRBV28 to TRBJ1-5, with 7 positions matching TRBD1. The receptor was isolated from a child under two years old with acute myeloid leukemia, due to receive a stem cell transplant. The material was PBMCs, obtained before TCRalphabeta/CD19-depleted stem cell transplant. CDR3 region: CASREQGFFSNQPQHF. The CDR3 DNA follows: TGTGCCAGCAGAGAACAGGGGTTTTTTAGCAATCAGCCCCAGCATTTT. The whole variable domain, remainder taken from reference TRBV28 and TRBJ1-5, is DVKVTQSSRYLVKRTGEKVFLECVQDMDHENMFWYRQDPGLGLRLIYFSYDVKMKEKGDIPEGYSVSREKKERFSLILESASTNQTSMYLCASREQGFFSNQPQHFGDGTRLSIL.